The clone carrying this TCR beta chain appeared a few times. Its specificity is not known. The sample is drawn from a study of beta chain features in type 1 diabetes. Overall study: No patient-donor differences in age, gender, total cells or subset yield. Study-level findings and limits: Across patients, naive, central memory and Treg TCRB repertoires exhibited apparently greater similarity than was observed across healthy donors. The study found moderately but significantly shorter TCRB CDR3s in all four CD4+ subsets of Type 1 diabetes patients.

One heparinised blood draw averaging around 100 mL was given by each donor. Via CD45RO/CCR7/CD25/CD127/CD95/CD27, cells of the CD4+ naive, central memory, regulatory and stem cell-like memory subsets were sorted. This CDR3 has 15 amino acids. Germline CDR1 SEHNR, CDR2 FQNEAQ (reference sequence). Trimming took 3 bases from V and 4 from J, leaving 13 bases between them. The whole isolated RNA underwent reverse transcription, so sequencing captured expressed TCRB transcripts. The repertoire was sequenced with immunoSEQ multiplex PCR; TCRdb's copy has only in-frame clones and lacks some. The sample lists some 290,000 clones; 24% were seen once.

The clonotype comes from a woman in her twenties or thirties with type 1 diabetes. What was sequenced was naive CD4+ T cells from blood. The chain links TRBV7-9 to TRBJ2-1; D is unclear. The CDR3 reads CASSFDGGGYNEQFF. As DNA, the CDR3 is TGTGCCAGCAGCTTCGACGGCGGTGGTTACAATGAGCAGTTCTTC. Complete variable domain (other parts from reference TRBV7-9 and TRBJ2-1): DTGVSQNPRHKITKRGQNVTFRCDPISEHNRLYWYRQTLGQGPEFLTYFQNEAQLEKSRLLSDRFSAERPKGSFSTLEIQRTEQGDSAMYLCASSFDGGGYNEQFFGPGTRLTVL.